These 25 T cell receptor beta chains were sequenced from one sample in a study of T cell responses to AZD1222 COVID-19 vaccine. Clones were sequenced by immunoSEQ multiplex PCR, and TCRdb holds only the in-frame ones, with some missing. Of approximately 130,000 clones in the sample, about 86% were seen once. Here the sequenced sample was peripheral blood, taken 28 days after the second AZD1222 dose. The receptors come from an adult who received the AZD1222 COVID-19 vaccine.

V gene TRBV30 combines with J gene TRBJ1-5; tentatively, D is TRBD1 (5 bases). CDR3 length: 12 residues. Germline CDR1 and CDR2: GTSNPN and SVGIG (reference sequence). With 5 bases removed from V and 7 bases from J, the gap between germline ends came to 12 bases. The CDR3 DNA reads as TGTGCCTGGGGAGGAGGGGAACAGCCCCAGCATTTT. Amino acid sequence: CAWGGGEQPQHF. Variable domain in full (rest from reference TRBV30 and TRBJ1-5): SQTIHQWPATLVQPVGSPLSLECTVEGTSNPNLYWYRQAAGRGLQLLFYSVGIGQISSEVPQNLSASRPQDRQFILSSKKLLLSDSGFYLCAWGGGEQPQHFGDGTRLSIL.

The rearrangement uses TRBV18 and TRBJ1-1; no clear D gene. Germline V lookup: CDR1 KGHSH, CDR2 LQKENI. The CDR3 consists of 11 residues. V gave up 6 bases and J gave up 8 bases, with 10 bases separating them. The CDR3 DNA sequence: TGTGCCAGCTCCCAGTCGGGGGAAGCTTTCTTT. This translates into CASSQSGEAFF.

The rearrangement uses TRBV4-3 and TRBJ1-6; 7 bases map to TRBD1. Germline CDR1 reads LGHNA; CDR2 reads YSLEER. CDR3 length: 18 residues. J was trimmed by 5 bases and V by 0 bases; bases with no gene match: 10. CDR3 in DNA: TGCGCCAGCAGCCAAGAGGGGCCAGGGGGACTGAATAATTCACCCCTCCACTTT. Translated, it gives CASSQEGPGGLNNSPLHF.

V is TRBV3-1 (or the pseudogene TRBV3-2) and J is TRBJ1-5, with D unresolved. Looked up from germline, CDR1 is LGHDT and CDR2 is YNNKEL (reference sequence). The CDR3 spans 15 residues. V was pared by 0 bases and J by 6 bases, with 12 bases between. Written as DNA, the CDR3 is TGTGCCAGCAGCCAAGAAGGGCCCTACCCTCAGCCCCAGCATTTT. This translates into CASSQEGPYPQPQHF.

This chain links TRBV30 with TRBJ1-2; no reliable D call. The CDR3 length is 12 residues. V dropped 3 bases and J dropped 1 base, with 6 bases sitting between them. Germline V CDR1 and CDR2: GTSNPN, SVGIG (reference sequence). The CDR3 sequence: CAWSQVNYGYTF. CDR3 in DNA: TGTGCCTGGAGCCAGGTTAACTATGGCTACACCTTC. The whole variable domain, remainder taken from reference TRBV30 and TRBJ1-2, is SQTIHQWPATLVQPVGSPLSLECTVEGTSNPNLYWYRQAAGRGLQLLFYSVGIGQISSEVPQNLSASRPQDRQFILSSKKLLLSDSGFYLCAWSQVNYGYTFGSGTRLTVV.

This clone was counted between two and nine times. The chain links TRBV6-5 to TRBJ1-4, with 7 bases aligning to TRBD1. The CDR3 totals 15 residues. CDR1 and CDR2 (germline): MNHEY, SVGAGI. The junction had 12 bases not matched to a gene; V was cut back by 8 bases and J by 6 bases. In DNA, the CDR3 is TGTGCCAGCGCCTCCAGGGGGTGGGGTGATGAAAAACTGTTTTTT. Its translation is CASASRGWGDEKLFF.

The rearrangement joins TRBV6-5 to TRBJ1-1; D is perhaps TRBD1 (6 bases). In germline, CDR1 is MNHEY, CDR2 SVGAGI. The CDR3 contains 14 residues. Deletions cut 6 bases from V and 2 bases from J, with 13 bases between. CDR3 coding DNA: TGTGCCAGCAGAGAGAACAGGGTAAACACTGAAGCTTTCTTT. It is translated as CASRENRVNTEAFF.

This chain links TRBV6-5 with TRBJ2-5; D may correspond to TRBD1 or TRBD2 (5 bases each). Germline CDR1 reads MNHEY; CDR2 reads SVGAGI. Trimming took off 4 bases at V and 4 bases at J, with 10 bases between the two ends. The CDR3 is 13 amino acids. In DNA, the CDR3 is TGTGCCAGCAGTTTCGGGACGCCAGAGACCCAGTACTTC. It codes for CASSFGTPETQYF.

The chain has TRBV30 and TRBJ2-7; D call uncertain. Trimming shortened V by 0 bases and J by 6 bases, and 18 bases separated the two germline ends. From germline, CDR1 is GTSNPN and CDR2 SVGIG (reference sequence). The CDR3 is made up of 15 amino acids. The CDR3 spells CAWSVMGVGLGEQYF. CDR3 coding DNA: TGTGCCTGGAGTGTAATGGGTGTCGGGTTAGGCGAGCAGTACTTC.

The chain recombines TRBV11-3 with TRBJ2-5; 7 positions agree with TRBD1. CDR1 is SGHNT, CDR2 YENEEA, per germline. The V and J ends lost 5 bases and 2 bases, in that order; junction bases with no gene match: 5. The CDR3 totals 14 residues. The CDR3 bases are TGTGCCAGCAGCAAGGGGGCTTCGCAAGAGACCCAGTACTTC. Its translation: CASSKGASQETQYF.

CDR3 loop: CASSNRQAGEAFF. CDR3 DNA: TGTGCCAGCAGTAACAGACAGGCTGGTGAAGCTTTCTTT. The V call is TRBV12-3 or TRBV12-4, the J call TRBJ1-1, with a weak D call TRBD1 (6 bases). This CDR3 has 13 amino acids. The V gene lost 5 bases and the J gene lost 7 bases, with 14 bases spanning the gap.

The chain couples TRBV29-1 to TRBJ1-5; 7 nucleotides match TRBD1. Germline values: CDR1 SQVTM, CDR2 ANQGSEA. V trimming: 7 bases; J trimming: 8 bases; junction bases outside the gene matches: 8. This CDR3 spans 12 amino acids. CDR3 DNA sequence: TGCAGCGCCGTGACAGGGCGGGAGCCCCAGCATTTT. The encoded protein is CSAVTGREPQHF.

V gene TRBV9 combines with J gene TRBJ1-2, with 8 nucleotides matching TRBD1. Germline V gene sequence: CDR1 SGDLS, CDR2 YYNGEE. With V trimmed by 3 bases and J by 4 bases, 2 bases remained unmatched. The length of the CDR3 is 13 residues. CDR3 sequence (DNA): TGTGCCAGCAGCGCTACAGGGGGCTATGGCTACACCTTC. Translation gives CASSATGGYGYTF.

The CDR3 loop is CASSAFSDRPSYTF. The CDR3 nucleotides read TGTGCCAGCAGCGCCTTTTCGGACAGGCCCAGCTACACCTTC. The chain combines TRBV7-2 with TRBJ1-2; 7 bases are shared with TRBD1. CDR3 length: 14 amino acids. Germline V gene sequence: CDR1 SGHTA, CDR2 FQGNSA. V shed 5 bases and J 9 bases; nucleotides not matched to a gene: 12.

The V and J genes are TRBV10-1 and TRBJ2-3, with 8 positions matching TRBD1. V lost 2 bases to trimming and J lost 2 bases; unmatched junction nucleotides: 6. The V gene's germline CDR1 is WNHNN and CDR2 SYGVQD (reference sequence). CDR3 length equals 16 residues. The CDR3: CASSERRDRNTDTQYF. CDR3 DNA: TGCGCCAGCAGTGAGCGAAGGGACAGGAACACAGATACGCAGTATTTT.

The chain is built from TRBV11-3 and TRBJ2-3, with 8 positions matching TRBD2. Germline loops: CDR1 SGHNT, CDR2 YENEEA. The CDR3 has 16 residues. V gave up 1 base and J gave up 5 bases; unmatched junction bases: 8. This chain's CDR3 is CASSLGRGVRVDTQYF. Written as DNA, the CDR3 is TGTGCCAGCAGCTTAGGGCGGGGGGTAAGGGTAGATACGCAGTATTTT.

The genes are TRBV7-9 and TRBJ2-1; D is unclear. Germline CDR1 is SEHNR and CDR2 is FQNEAQ (reference sequence). The germline V and J ends were trimmed by 3 bases and 4 bases, with 13 bases remaining between them. The length of the CDR3 is 15 residues. The CDR3 sequence: CASSFAHYSYNEQFF. The CDR3, as DNA: TGTGCCAGCAGCTTTGCCCATTACAGTTACAATGAGCAGTTCTTC.

The CDR3 DNA is TGTGCCAGCTCACCCGACAGGAGTCGAGGAAACACCATATATTTT. Its translation: CASSPDRSRGNTIYF. The chain couples TRBV18 to TRBJ1-3; D might be TRBD1 (6 bases). CDR1 KGHSH and CDR2 LQKENI come from the germline V gene. This CDR3 has 15 residues. Trimming removed 3 bases from V and 4 bases from J, with 13 bases in between.

The chain uses TRBV6-5 and TRBJ2-7; TRBD1 matches 9 bases. Germline CDR1 is MNHEY and CDR2 is SVGAGI. The CDR3 extends over 14 amino acids. V lost 6 bases to trimming and J lost 2 bases; unmatched junction nucleotides: 5. The CDR3: CASRGTGQTYEQYF. The CDR3 nucleotides read TGTGCCAGCAGGGGGACAGGGCAAACCTACGAGCAGTACTTC.

This clone was recorded only once. This sequence joins TRBV28 and TRBJ2-5; D unclear. The V and J ends lost 5 bases and 5 bases respectively, with 12 bases between them. This CDR3 has 13 residues. Germline CDR1 MDHEN, CDR2 SYDVKM. This chain's CDR3 is CASSPPGWETQYF. The CDR3 nucleotides are TGTGCCAGCAGTCCCCCGGGTTGGGAGACCCAGTACTTC. The full variable domain, completed using reference TRBV28 and TRBJ2-5, is DVKVTQSSRYLVKRTGEKVFLECVQDMDHENMFWYRQDPGLGLRLIYFSYDVKMKEKGDIPEGYSVSREKKERFSLILESASTNQTSMYLCASSPPGWETQYFGPGTRLLVL.

This sequence joins TRBV27 and TRBJ2-3, with 9 bases that match TRBD1. V gave up 2 bases and J gave up 1 base; unmatched junction bases: 7. Per the germline V gene, CDR1 is MNHEY and CDR2 is SMNVEV (reference sequence). CDR3 length equals 17 residues. The CDR3 region is CASSLLWTGDRTDTQYF. The CDR3 nucleotides read TGTGCCAGCAGTTTACTCTGGACAGGGGATCGCACAGATACGCAGTATTTT.

The rearrangement links TRBV10-1 to TRBJ1-1, with TRBD1 as a possible D gene (6 bases). The length of the CDR3 is 13 residues. Trimming took 1 base from V and 11 from J, leaving 14 bases between them. Per germline, CDR1 WNHNN and CDR2 SYGVQD (reference sequence). The chain's CDR3 is CASSEYWGREAFF. The CDR3 DNA sequence: TGCGCCAGCAGTGAGTACTGGGGGCGCGAGGCTTTCTTT.

The chain carries TRBV25-1 and TRBJ1-5; maybe TRBD1 (6 bases). The CDR3 covers 14 residues. Germline V gene lookup returns CDR1 MGHDK and CDR2 SYGVNS. V gave up 5 bases and J gave up 4 bases, with 12 bases separating them. The CDR3 loop is CASSPGGRNQPQHF. The CDR3 bases are TGTGCCAGCAGTCCGGGGGGCCGGAATCAGCCCCAGCATTTT.

The chain carries TRBV9 and TRBJ2-3, with D unclear. CDR1 is SGDLS and CDR2 is YYNGEE in the germline V gene. V was shortened by 0 bases and J by 3 bases, with 8 bases between the two germline ends. CDR3 length: 14 amino acids. The CDR3 sequence is CASSVVGSTDTQYF. DNA of the CDR3: TGTGCCAGCAGCGTAGTCGGCTCAACAGATACGCAGTATTTT. The variable domain in full, with the rest retrieved from reference TRBV9 and TRBJ2-3, is DSGVTQTPKHLITATGQRVTLRCSPRSGDLSVYWYQQSLDQGLQFLIQYYNGEERAKGNILERFSAQQFPDLHSELNLSSLELGDSALYFCASSVVGSTDTQYFGPGTRLTVL.

The chain uses TRBV5-1 and TRBJ1-2; D unresolved. Germline V gives CDR1 SGHRS, CDR2 YFSETQ. With 0 bases removed from V and 0 bases from J, the gap between germline ends came to 9 bases. There are 15 residues in the CDR3. The CDR3 DNA reads TGCGCCAGCAGCTTGGACGGGTTAGCTAACTATGGCTACACCTTC. It encodes CASSLDGLANYGYTF.